Presented here are 24 T cell receptor beta chains from one specimen sequenced in a study of regulatory T cells in long-lasting Graves disease. As to time point: newly diagnosed GD, antithyroid drugs for less than 3 months. TCR sequences were obtained from RNA taken from PBMCs. In building TCR beta libraries, iRepertoire HTBI primers were used together with Arm-PCR of CDR3 regions. TCRdb independently ran MiXCR on the multiplex PCR reads; one entry per CDR3 protein. The table has approximately 230,000 distinct CDR3 sequences, about 18% seen once. This sample comprised peripheral blood mononuclear cells (PBMCs), obtained at new diagnosis, from a patient treated with antithyroid drugs. The receptors derive from a female donor with Graves disease.

This clonotype has at least ten counts. The chain recombines TRBV11-2 with TRBJ1-5; possible D gene TRBD1, 5 bases. The length of the CDR3 is 13 residues. The germline V gene has CDR1 SGHAT and CDR2 FQNNGV. Trimming left V 5 bases short and J 3 bases short, with 8 bases between. CDR3 loop: CASSQGYNQPQHF. CDR3 coding DNA: TGTGCCAGCAGCCAGGGTTACAATCAGCCCCAGCATTTT.

The sample holds many counts of this clonotype. The chain carries TRBV2 and TRBJ2-3, with 7 nucleotides matching TRBD1. The CDR3 loop spans 12 amino acids. Germline V gene lookup returns CDR1 SNHLY and CDR2 FYNNEI. Trimming took 7 bases from V and 3 from J; bases not matched to a gene: 1. CDR3 DNA: TGTGCCAGCAAACAGGGGACAGATACGCAGTATTTT. It yields the protein CASKQGTDTQYF.

This clonotype was recorded at least ten times. The CDR3, as DNA: TGTGCCAGCCACCGGGACAGTTATTCACCCCTCCACTTT. Its translation is CASHRDSYSPLHF. The V gene is TRBV6-1, the J gene TRBJ1-6, with 7 bases lining up with TRBD1. The CDR3 has 13 residues. The germline gives CDR1 MNHNS, CDR2 SASEGT. The ends lost 8 bases at V and 8 bases at J; junction bases unmatched: 6.

The gene calls are TRBV12-3 or TRBV12-4 and TRBJ2-5; TRBD2 matches 10 bases. V was pared by 5 bases and J by 4 bases, with 4 bases of the junction left unmatched. The CDR3 extends over 14 amino acids. The CDR3 bases are TGTGCCAGCAGTAACCCTAGCGGGAGAGAGACCCAGTACTTC. Translated, it gives CASSNPSGRETQYF.

This clonotype showed up many times. The chain recombines TRBV5-5 with TRBJ1-1, with TRBD1 matching 7 bases. Germline values: CDR1 SGHKS, CDR2 YYEKEE (reference sequence). The length of the CDR3 is 16 residues. Losses at the gene ends were 4 bases for V and 2 bases for J; bases not matched to a gene: 11. The CDR3 is CASSRRGEGANTEAFF. CDR3 in DNA: TGTGCCAGCAGCAGACGCGGAGAGGGGGCTAACACTGAAGCTTTCTTT.

The gene calls are TRBV11-3 and TRBJ2-7, with D perhaps being TRBD1 or TRBD2 (6 bases each). CDR1 and CDR2 from the germline V gene are SGHNT and YENEEA. The CDR3 sequence is 13 residues long. With 5 bases removed from V and 6 bases from J, the gap between germline ends came to 14 bases. The CDR3 here is CASSGGGKGEQYF. Here the CDR3 DNA reads TGTGCCAGCAGCGGAGGGGGAAAAGGCGAGCAGTACTTC.

This clonotype was counted many times. This rearrangement joins TRBV4-3 to TRBJ2-3; perhaps TRBD2 as D (6 bases). CDR1 is LGHNA, CDR2 YSLEER, per germline. CDR3 length equals 14 residues. The V end lost 2 bases, the J end lost 3 bases, and 9 bases lay between the germline ends. The CDR3 nucleotides read TGCGCCAGCAGCCAACCGGGAGTGACAGATACGCAGTATTTT. This codes for CASSQPGVTDTQYF.

This clonotype showed up many times. CDR3 DNA sequence: TGTGCCAGCTCACCTATCTCAGATCAAGAGACCCAGTACTTC. Amino acid sequence: CASSPISDQETQYF. V and J are TRBV18 and TRBJ2-5; D gene uncertain. CDR3 length: 14 amino acids. V shed 3 bases and J shed 2 bases, with 10 bases lying between them. The germline V gene encodes CDR1 KGHSH and CDR2 LQKENI.

This clonotype was counted at least ten times. The chain uses TRBV11-2 and TRBJ2-5; 7 bases are shared with TRBD1. The germline CDR1 and CDR2 sequences are SGHAT and FQNNGV. The length of the CDR3 is 17 residues. J lost 1 base, V lost 5 bases, and 13 bases had no gene match. The CDR3 region has the DNA TGTGCCAGCAGCCCGCCGGGACAGCAAGTTCGCCAAGAGACCCAGTACTTC. Residues: CASSPPGQQVRQETQYF.

This clonotype was seen at least ten times. The chain has TRBV20-1 and TRBJ1-2; TRBD1 matches 11 bases. The CDR3 contains 17 residues. CDR1 is DFQATT, CDR2 SNEGSKA, per germline (reference sequence). J gave up 3 bases and V 1 base, and 10 bases lay outside the gene matches. The CDR3 nucleotides read TGCAGTGCTAGAGGCCCGGGACAGGGGGATCCGGACTATGGCTACACCTTC. Translating gives CSARGPGQGDPDYGYTF.

This clonotype was observed a few times. This chain uses TRBV5-6 with TRBJ2-5, with 7 bases matching TRBD1. The CDR3 consists of 16 residues. Per germline, CDR1 SGHDT and CDR2 YYEEEE. V gave up 0 bases and J gave up 1 base; unmatched junction bases: 6. The CDR3 reads CASSLDRTGIQETQYF. In nucleotides, the CDR3 is TGTGCCAGCAGCTTGGATCGGACAGGAATCCAAGAGACCCAGTACTTC.

This clonotype was recorded a few times. This rearrangement joins TRBV28 to TRBJ2-7, with 7 bases fitting TRBD2. The CDR3 consists of 17 residues. After removal of 1 base from V and 1 base from J, the junction contained 10 bases not matched to a gene. Germline V gene data show CDR1 as MDHEN and CDR2 as SYDVKM. The CDR3 is CASSLFLAERLSYEQYF. In DNA form, the CDR3 reads TGTGCCAGCAGTTTATTTCTAGCGGAAAGACTTTCCTACGAGCAGTACTTC. Based on the CDR3 plus reference TRBV28 and TRBJ2-7, the full variable domain is DVKVTQSSRYLVKRTGEKVFLECVQDMDHENMFWYRQDPGLGLRLIYFSYDVKMKEKGDIPEGYSVSREKKERFSLILESASTNQTSMYLCASSLFLAERLSYEQYFGPGTRLTVT.

The genes are TRBV5-6 and TRBJ2-3; possibly TRBD1 or TRBD2 for D (5 bases each). CDR1 is SGHDT and CDR2 is YYEEEE in the germline V gene. Trimming pared 4 bases from V and 3 bases from J, leaving 18 bases between. This CDR3 has 16 residues. The CDR3 loop reads CASSRLPVGPTDTQYF. The CDR3 region has the DNA TGTGCCAGCAGCCGTCTACCTGTGGGACCTACAGATACGCAGTATTTT.

This clonotype was seen ten or more times. The chain links TRBV6-1 to TRBJ2-7; D is unresolved. The germline CDR1 and CDR2 sequences are MNHNS and SASEGT. The V gene lost 5 bases and the J gene lost 4 bases, with 9 bases spanning the gap. The CDR3 length is 12 residues. The CDR3 protein is CASSPTGYEQYF. CDR3 nucleotides: TGTGCCAGCAGTCCGACTGGTTACGAGCAGTACTTC.

The chain employs TRBV6-1 and TRBJ1-5; D gene ambiguous. V lost 6 bases to trimming and J lost 2 bases, with 14 bases between them. Germline V lookup: CDR1 MNHNS, CDR2 SASEGT. The CDR3 loop spans 15 amino acids. The CDR3 loop reads CASRPKRGGNQPQHF. CDR3 nucleotides: TGTGCCAGCAGACCCAAACGTGGGGGCAATCAGCCCCAGCATTTT.

This clonotype appeared many times. CDR3 in amino acids: CASSLGQPYSNQPQHF. The CDR3 coding sequence is TGTGCCAGTAGTTTAGGACAGCCCTATAGCAATCAGCCCCAGCATTTT. The gene calls are TRBV19 and TRBJ1-5; the D gene is possibly TRBD1 (6 bases). The CDR3 extends over 16 amino acids. The germline CDR1 and CDR2 sequences are LNHDA and SQIVND (reference sequence). Trimming cost V 5 bases and J 0 bases, with 14 bases left between them.

This clonotype showed up just a few times. This sequence joins TRBV13 and TRBJ2-3, with 9 nucleotides matching TRBD2. With V trimmed by 0 bases and J by 13 bases, 14 bases remained unmatched. The CDR3 totals 16 residues. The germline V gene encodes CDR1 PRHDT and CDR2 FYEKMQ (reference sequence). The DNA for the CDR3 is TGTGCCAGCAGCTTAGGCGCCCAACGGACTAGCGCCCGGGAGTATTTT. The encoded protein is CASSLGAQRTSAREYF.

This clonotype was seen a few times. An end of the junction does not agree with germline; a read error may underlie this. The chain is built from TRBV7-7 and TRBJ1-2; D is undetermined. The CDR3 spans 13 residues. Germline V gene data show CDR1 as SSHAT and CDR2 as FNYEAQ (reference sequence). The CDR3 DNA is TGTGCTAGCAGTGGAATGGAGGACTATGGCTACACCTTC. It encodes CASSGMEDYGYTF.

This clonotype appeared many times. V and J are TRBV28 and TRBJ1-1; TRBD1 agrees at 9 bases. Germline V CDR1 and CDR2: MDHEN, SYDVKM. V dropped 3 bases and J dropped 5; count of bases not matched to a gene: 7. The CDR3 sequence is 15 residues long. CDR3 in amino acids: CASSLGTGLRTEAFF. The DNA of the CDR3 is TGTGCCAGCAGTTTGGGGACAGGGTTAAGGACTGAAGCTTTCTTT.

There are many counts of this clonotype. The chain recombines TRBV3-1 with TRBJ1-4, with D unresolved. V shed 1 base and J shed 11 bases, with 11 bases lying between them. The CDR3 has 13 residues. Germline V CDR1 and CDR2: LGHDT, YNNKEL (reference sequence). The chain's CDR3 is CASSQGVQDKLFF. The DNA for the CDR3 is TGTGCCAGCAGCCAAGGCGTCCAGGATAAACTGTTTTTT.

In this sample, this clonotype turned up many times. V gene TRBV7-8 combines with J gene TRBJ1-1; D is ambiguous. V lost 2 bases and J lost 2, with 9 bases in between. CDR1 and CDR2 (germline): SGHVS, FQNEAQ. This CDR3 is built from 14 residues. The CDR3 DNA follows: TGTGCCAGCAGCTTACGGCGGGCCAACACTGAAGCTTTCTTT. Its translation is CASSLRRANTEAFF.

CDR3 nucleotides: TGCAGTGCTACCGGGACTAGGAACACAGATACGCAGTATTTT. It codes for CSATGTRNTDTQYF. V usage is TRBV20-1 and J usage is TRBJ2-3; 8 bases agree with TRBD2. Per the germline V gene, CDR1 is DFQATT and CDR2 is SNEGSKA (reference sequence). CDR3 length: 14 amino acids. Germline trimming cut 4 bases from V and 2 bases from J; bases unmatched to any gene: 5.

This clonotype occurred many times. This chain links TRBV4-2 with TRBJ1-4; D uncertain. V shed 0 bases and J shed 4 bases, with 9 bases lying between them. The length of the CDR3 is 15 residues. The germline V gene has CDR1 LGHNA and CDR2 YNFKEQ. CDR3 DNA sequence: TGTGCCAGCAGCCAAGATGGTTATGATAATGAAAAACTGTTTTTT. It yields the protein CASSQDGYDNEKLFF.

This clonotype was seen at least ten times. The CDR3 region has the DNA TGCAGTGCTAGAGATTTCGTTGGGGGGGGGACCCAGTACTTC. This translates into CSARDFVGGGTQYF. The rearrangement uses TRBV20-1 and TRBJ2-5; 7 bases are shared with TRBD2. Germline CDR1 DFQATT, CDR2 SNEGSKA (reference sequence). With 0 bases clipped from V and 7 bases from J, the junction kept 8 bases outside the gene matches. This CDR3 has 14 amino acids.